One T cell receptor beta chain is described in this entry. No antigen is known for it. The repertoire was sequenced with immunoSEQ multiplex PCR; TCRdb's copy has only in-frame clones and lacks some. Here the sample spans approximately 150,000 clones, approximately 91% being singletons. CDR1 and CDR2 (germline): MDHEN, SYDVKM. The CDR3 is made up of 15 amino acids. Trimming removed 6 bases at V and 2 bases at J, with 15 bases between. This sample stems from a study of cytomegalovirus exposure and HLA in healthy donors. Study conclusions and caveats: Cytomegalovirus-associated TCR beta chains were listed, numbering approximately 150. Reported performance of the classifier showed diagnosis of cytomegalovirus status with high specificity and sensitivity.

The source of this sequence is a woman aged 18-29 years in good health and CMV-seropositive. Sequenced input: PBMCs. This chain links TRBV28 with TRBJ2-3; no clear D. CDR3 DNA sequence: TGTGCCAGCAGCCCGCGAGGTAAAAACACAGATACGCAGTATTTT. As protein: CASSPRGKNTDTQYF.